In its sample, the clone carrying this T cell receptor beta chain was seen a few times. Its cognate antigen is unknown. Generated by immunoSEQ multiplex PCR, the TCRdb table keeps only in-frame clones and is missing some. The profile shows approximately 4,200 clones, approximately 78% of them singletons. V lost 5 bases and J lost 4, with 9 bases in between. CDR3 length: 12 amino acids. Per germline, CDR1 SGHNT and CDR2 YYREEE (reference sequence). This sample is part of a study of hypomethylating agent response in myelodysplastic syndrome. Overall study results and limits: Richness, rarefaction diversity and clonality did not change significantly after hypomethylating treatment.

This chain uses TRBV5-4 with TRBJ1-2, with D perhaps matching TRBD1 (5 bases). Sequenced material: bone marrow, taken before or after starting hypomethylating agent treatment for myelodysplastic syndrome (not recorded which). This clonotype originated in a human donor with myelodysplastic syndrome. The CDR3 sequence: CASSRDSYGYTF. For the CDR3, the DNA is TGTGCCAGCAGTAGAGACAGCTATGGCTACACCTTC.